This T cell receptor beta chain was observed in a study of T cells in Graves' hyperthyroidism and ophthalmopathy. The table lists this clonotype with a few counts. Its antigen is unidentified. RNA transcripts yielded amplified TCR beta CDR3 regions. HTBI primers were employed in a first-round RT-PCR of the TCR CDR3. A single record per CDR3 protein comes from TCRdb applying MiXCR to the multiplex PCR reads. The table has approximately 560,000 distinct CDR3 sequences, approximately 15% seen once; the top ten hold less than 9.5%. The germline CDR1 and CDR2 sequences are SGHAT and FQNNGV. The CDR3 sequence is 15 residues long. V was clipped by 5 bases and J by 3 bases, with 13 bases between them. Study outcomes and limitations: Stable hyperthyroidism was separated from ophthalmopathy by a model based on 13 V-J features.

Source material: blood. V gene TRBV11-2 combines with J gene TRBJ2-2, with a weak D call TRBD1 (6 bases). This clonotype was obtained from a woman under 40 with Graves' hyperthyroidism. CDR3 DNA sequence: TGTGCCAGCAGCGACAACAGGGACCACACCGGGGAGCTGTTTTTT. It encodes CASSDNRDHTGELFF.